This T cell receptor beta chain was captured in a study of blood T cell repertoires in COVID-19. Study at large: Researchers got acute and convalescent COVID-19 samples from the United States, Italy and Spain. T cells, B-cell-depleted T cells, or PBMCs supplied cDNA or gDNA.

Authors' methods: For nucleated cells, counts were estimated from reference gene primer amplification. Data came from immunoSEQ multiplex PCR; TCRdb stores just in-frame clones and leaves some out. That table furnishes V, J and clone size, whereas the DNA furnished D and trimming. The sample consists of some 250,000 clones, around four fifths of them appearing once. The specimen was peripheral blood. This TCR derives from a middle-aged man with active or convalescent COVID-19.

The CDR3 region is CASSFNVVEAFF. CDR3 DNA: TGTGCCAGCAGTTTTAATGTTGTTGAAGCTTTCTTT. V and J are TRBV12-3 or TRBV12-4 and TRBJ1-1; D not certain. This CDR3 comprises 12 residues. The germline V and J ends were trimmed by 3 bases and 7 bases, with 9 bases remaining between them.